This record concerns one T cell receptor beta chain sequence. Its antigen remains unidentified. This sample is part of a study of PD-1 blockade in classical Hodgkin lymphoma. At the level of the study: Every 2 weeks, patients got 3 mg/kg intravenous nivolumab.

Produced via immunoSEQ multiplex PCR; TCRdb's table is partial and in-frame only. The table includes 30,000 or so clones, 80% to 90% detected once. Findings and limits, study-wide: Exclusion applied to patients who initiated nivolumab less than 1 year following ASCT. Newly diagnosed patients had baseline TCR diversity that was reportedly lower than that of healthy donors.

Time point of the sample: cycle 4 day 1 (C4D1), after around six weeks of nivolumab. In every patient, relapse followed autologous stem cell transplantation, while exposure to brentuximab vedotin differed. It was by magnetic negative selection that CD4+ T cells were purified from thawed PBMCs. Germline V gene lookup returns CDR1 SGHRS and CDR2 YFSETQ. The V and J ends lost 4 bases and 2 bases respectively, with 12 bases between them. The length of the CDR3 is 14 residues. This chain joins TRBV5-1 and TRBJ1-1; the D is unclear. The sequencing used CD4+ T cells from blood, collected before the fourth cycle of nivolumab. This TCR was recovered from a human donor with classical Hodgkin lymphoma. The CDR3 reads CASSPYTTNTEAFF. DNA for the CDR3: TGCGCCAGCAGCCCGTATACAACTAACACTGAAGCTTTCTTT.